This passage covers 22 T cell receptor beta chains from one sample sequenced in a study of post-analysis software for immune sequencing data. Findings and limits, study-wide: Five TRBV segments were significantly more frequent in patients than in controls. TRBV5-6, TRBV5-1 and TRBV20-1 were among these segments.

Unique molecular identifiers were built into the TCR beta cDNA libraries. TCRdb re-called the PCR reads with MiXCR, one entry per CDR3 protein. The sample comprises 800,000 to 950,000 distinct CDR3 sequences, 53% of which are singletons, and over 4% rests with the top ten. These receptors have no known antigen. The sample was blood. These receptors were obtained from a girl aged 5 to 17 with multiple sclerosis.

V and J are TRBV18 and TRBJ2-7; TRBD1 aligns across 9 bases. With 3 bases clipped from V and 2 bases from J, the junction kept 8 bases outside the gene matches. CDR1 and CDR2 from the germline V gene are KGHSH and LQKENI. This CDR3 has 16 residues. The CDR3 protein is CASSPLGTGNPYEQYF. DNA for the CDR3: TGTGCCAGCTCACCCTTGGGGACAGGGAATCCCTACGAGCAGTACTTC.

The chain employs TRBV29-1 and TRBJ2-1; TRBD2 aligns across 9 bases. The germline V gene has CDR1 SQVTM and CDR2 ANQGSEA. The CDR3 is made up of 14 amino acids. V dropped 3 bases and J dropped 5; count of bases not matched to a gene: 5. Written as DNA, the CDR3 is TGCAGCGTTGACCCAGGACTAGCGCACAATGAGCAGTTCTTC. As protein: CSVDPGLAHNEQFF.

The chain employs TRBV7-2 and TRBJ2-3; 10 bases match TRBD2. Germline assignment: CDR1 SGHTA and CDR2 FQGNSA. The V segment lost 1 base and the J segment 9 bases; nucleotides outside the gene matches: 4. The CDR3 runs 14 residues. The CDR3 here is CASSLDVAGGTQYF. The CDR3 DNA reads as TGTGCCAGCAGCTTAGACGTAGCGGGGGGCACGCAGTATTTT. The full variable domain, with the rest looked up from reference TRBV7-2 and TRBJ2-3, is GAGVSQSPSNKVTEKGKDVELRCDPISGHTALYWYRQSLGQGLEFLIYFQGNSAPDKSGLPSDRFSAERTGGSVSTLTIQRTQQEDSAVYLCASSLDVAGGTQYFGPGTRLTVL.

The rearrangement links TRBV20-1 to TRBJ2-1; 12 positions agree with TRBD2. Trimming removed 2 bases from V and 6 bases from J; junction bases left unmatched: 8. This CDR3 comprises 16 residues. Germline V gives CDR1 DFQATT, CDR2 SNEGSKA (reference sequence). The CDR3 is CSARRLAGVYGNEQFF. The CDR3 DNA reads TGCAGTGCTAGAAGACTAGCGGGAGTCTACGGCAATGAGCAGTTCTTC.

The chain recombines TRBV5-1 with TRBJ2-5; possibly TRBD1 for D (6 bases). The J call could be wrong; TRBJ2-7 is a better fit for the DNA end. The CDR3 covers 13 residues. Germline CDR1 reads SGHRS; CDR2 reads YFSETQ. The CDR3 loop reads CASSLDRVGEQYF. CDR3 sequence (DNA): TGCGCCAGCAGCTTGGACAGGGTAGGCGAGCAGTACTTC.

In its sample, this clonotype was seen a few times. The chain recombines TRBV21-1 with TRBJ2-4. TRBV21-1 is designated a pseudogene. CDR3 size: 16 residues. Here the CDR3 DNA reads TGTGCCAGCAGCCCGCGTCTTCTATTAGCCAAAAACATTCAGTACTTC. Amino acids: CASSPRLLLAKNIQYF.

J is TRBJ2-5 and V is TRBV25-1; tentatively, D is TRBD1 (5 bases). Gene TRBJ2-7 matches the end of the DNA better, so the J call may be wrong. Germline-derived CDR1 and CDR2 are MGHDK and SYGVNS. The CDR3 has 13 amino acids. The CDR3 loop is CASSEGARYEQYF. CDR3 DNA: TGTGCCAGCAGTGAAGGGGCCCGCTACGAGCAGTACTTC.

The V gene is TRBV7-2, the J gene TRBJ2-3; no clear D gene. The germline gives CDR1 SGHTA, CDR2 FQGNSA. The CDR3 spans 15 residues. V dropped 1 base and J dropped 0 bases, with 8 bases sitting between them. CDR3 nucleotides: TGTGCCAGCAGCTTAGATCGTCGGAGCACAGATACGCAGTATTTT. Encoded protein: CASSLDRRSTDTQYF. The full variable domain, rest sourced from reference TRBV7-2 and TRBJ2-3, is GAGVSQSPSNKVTEKGKDVELRCDPISGHTALYWYRQSLGQGLEFLIYFQGNSAPDKSGLPSDRFSAERTGGSVSTLTIQRTQQEDSAVYLCASSLDRRSTDTQYFGPGTRLTVL.

J is TRBJ2-1 and V is TRBV29-1; D gene uncertain. The CDR3 loop spans 13 amino acids. The ends were cut back, 2 bases at V and 4 bases at J, with 9 bases in the middle. The germline V gene has CDR1 SQVTM and CDR2 ANQGSEA. Written as DNA, the CDR3 is TGCAGCGTTGAAAGGCGCTTTTACAATGAGCAGTTCTTC. It specifies CSVERRFYNEQFF.

The chain combines TRBV4-1 with TRBJ1-2; no clear D gene. Germline loops: CDR1 MGHRA, CDR2 YSYEKL. The germline V and J ends were trimmed by 1 base and 4 bases, with 16 bases remaining between them. CDR3 length equals 16 residues. The CDR3 region is CASSQVVGVGPYGYTF. In DNA, the CDR3 is TGCGCCAGCAGCCAAGTAGTAGGAGTAGGGCCCTATGGCTACACCTTC.

In its sample, this clonotype was seen a few times. The chain is built from TRBV19 and TRBJ2-3; perhaps TRBD1 as D (6 bases). The V gene's germline CDR1 is LNHDA and CDR2 SQIVND (reference sequence). The CDR3 runs 14 residues. The V and J ends lost 1 base and 2 bases respectively, with 7 bases between them. The CDR3 DNA reads as TGTGCCAGTAGTATAGGGACAGCCACAGATACGCAGTATTTT. Translating gives CASSIGTATDTQYF.

This clonotype was counted a few times. This chain connects TRBV5-1 to TRBJ1-1; D perhaps matches TRBD1 (6 bases). This CDR3 is built from 17 residues. Germline V gene lookup returns CDR1 SGHRS and CDR2 YFSETQ. The ends were cut back, 4 bases at V and 2 bases at J, with 21 bases in the middle. CDR3 sequence reads: CASSPGGGPGDNTEAFF. As DNA, the CDR3 is TGCGCCAGCAGCCCGGGGGGCGGACCCGGGGACAACACTGAAGCTTTCTTT.

This clonotype was seen a handful of times. The rearrangement links TRBV2 to TRBJ1-5; D not resolved. This CDR3 has 15 residues. CDR1 and CDR2 (germline): SNHLY, FYNNEI. V was clipped by 6 bases and J by 1 base, with 13 bases between them. The CDR3 region has the DNA TGTGCCAGCAGCAAGGACGGTCTGAGCAATCAGCCCCAGCATTTT. Its protein is CASSKDGLSNQPQHF.

The chain employs TRBV6-6 and TRBJ2-7; weak D call: TRBD1 (6 bases). The CDR3 runs 14 residues. Germline-derived CDR1 and CDR2 are MNHNY and SVGAGI (reference sequence). The V gene lost 5 bases and the J gene lost 3 bases, with 14 bases spanning the gap. CDR3 coding DNA: TGTGCCAGCAGTCACAGGGACACGGACTACGAGCAGTACTTC. Translating it yields CASSHRDTDYEQYF.

The rearrangement joins TRBV6-4 to TRBJ2-2, with TRBD2 as a possible D gene (6 bases). This CDR3 contains 15 residues. The V gene's germline CDR1 is MRHNA and CDR2 SNTAGT. V was cut by 3 bases and J by 2 bases, with 10 bases left in between. The CDR3 bases are TGTGCCAGCAGTGAAACTAGCAGAAACACCGGGGAGCTGTTTTTT. Translation gives CASSETSRNTGELFF.

The chain couples TRBV12-3 or TRBV12-4 to TRBJ2-4; 11 positions match TRBD2. V lost 2 bases, J lost 6 bases, and 9 bases stayed unmatched. The length of the CDR3 is 17 residues. This CDR3 reads CASSLNFLAGGGNIQYF. The CDR3 DNA reads TGTGCCAGCAGTTTAAACTTCCTAGCGGGAGGCGGAAACATTCAGTACTTC.

The chain couples TRBV5-1 to TRBJ2-4, with D uncertain. The CDR3 has 16 residues. The V and J ends lost 1 base and 0 bases respectively, with 11 bases between them. Germline V gives CDR1 SGHRS, CDR2 YFSETQ. The CDR3 loop is CASSLQPGLAKNIQYF. For the CDR3, the DNA is TGCGCCAGCAGCTTGCAGCCCGGCCTAGCCAAAAACATTCAGTACTTC.

V usage is TRBV25-1 and J usage is TRBJ2-3; no clear D gene. CDR3 length equals 14 residues. CDR1 MGHDK and CDR2 SYGVNS come from the germline V gene. V gave up 1 base and J gave up 2 bases, with 7 bases separating them. CDR3 region: CASSELGTTDTQYF. CDR3 nucleotides: TGTGCCAGCAGTGAATTGGGCACCACAGATACGCAGTATTTT.

The rearrangement links TRBV9 to TRBJ2-1; TRBD2 matches at 8 bases. This CDR3 comprises 16 residues. Germline V gene data show CDR1 as SGDLS and CDR2 as YYNGEE. After removal of 2 bases from V and 3 bases from J, the junction contained 7 bases not matched to a gene. CDR3 bases: TGTGCCAGCAGCGTTGGGCTAGCGGGTAACTACAATGAGCAGTTCTTC. It is translated as CASSVGLAGNYNEQFF.

This clonotype has only a few counts. The chain employs TRBV5-5 and TRBJ2-3; TRBD1 agrees at 7 bases. Trimming cost V 4 bases and J 2 bases; bases outside gene matches: 4. Germline values: CDR1 SGHKS, CDR2 YYEKEE (reference sequence). This CDR3 has 14 residues. The CDR3 bases are TGTGCCAGCAGCGTAGGGACAGCCACAGATACGCAGTATTTT. Its translation is CASSVGTATDTQYF.

This chain joins TRBV30 and TRBJ1-1; D gene unclear. CDR1 and CDR2 (germline): GTSNPN, SVGIG (reference sequence). The V end lost 4 bases, the J end lost 3 bases, and 6 bases lay between the germline ends. The CDR3 consists of 11 residues. The CDR3 DNA follows: TGTGCCTGGATCGGGTACACTGAAGCTTTCTTT. Translation gives CAWIGYTEAFF.

The chain couples TRBV12-3 or TRBV12-4 to TRBJ2-7; no definite D call. Near its end, the DNA agrees better with TRBJ2-4, so the J call may be wrong. The CDR3 loop spans 13 amino acids. As DNA, the CDR3 is TGTGCCAGCAGCCCCCCGAGTAAAAACATTCAGTACTTC. Its translation: CASSPPSKNIQYF.